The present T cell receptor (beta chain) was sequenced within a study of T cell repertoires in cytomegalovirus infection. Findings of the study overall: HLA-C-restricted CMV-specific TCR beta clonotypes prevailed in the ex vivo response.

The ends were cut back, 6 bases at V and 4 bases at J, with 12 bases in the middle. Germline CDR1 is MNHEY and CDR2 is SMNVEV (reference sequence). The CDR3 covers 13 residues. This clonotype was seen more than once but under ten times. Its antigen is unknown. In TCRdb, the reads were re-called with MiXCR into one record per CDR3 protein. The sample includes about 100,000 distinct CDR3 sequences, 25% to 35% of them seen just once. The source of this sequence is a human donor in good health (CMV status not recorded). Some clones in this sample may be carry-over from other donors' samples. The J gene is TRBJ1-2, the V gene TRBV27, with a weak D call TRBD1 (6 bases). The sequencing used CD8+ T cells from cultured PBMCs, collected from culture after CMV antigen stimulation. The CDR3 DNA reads TGTGCCAGCAGCTGGGGGGGCGGCTATGGCTACACCTTC. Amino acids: CASSWGGGYGYTF.